A selection of T cell receptor beta chains follows, all from one sample in a study of T-cell memory formation after mild COVID-19. TCRdb itself ran the 5' RACE reads through MiXCR, one entry per CDR3 protein. The profile shows a few hundred thousand distinct CDR3 sequences, around a sixth of them singletons. The specimen was PBMCs or a T cell subset sorted from them (not recorded which). These TCRs come from a man aged 18 to 29 who had mild COVID-19 (a few samples of this study predate the infection). Cell type and time point are not known. Each CDR3 is given with its conserved first and last residue. Each record gives: D gene, V gene, clone size, J gene, CDR3 protein, CDR3 DNA. D genes are given only for firm matches. Clone size, where shown, is once, few, many, or a class for clones that have expanded.

-,TRBV6-2/TRBV6-3,few,TRBJ2-7,CASSLGASFAYEQYF,TGTGCCAGCAGCCTGGGAGCTAGCTTCGCCTACGAGCAGTACTTC
TRBD1,TRBV6-2/TRBV6-3,-,TRBJ2-1,CASSYPGQGANEQFF,TGTGCCAGCAGTTACCCAGGACAGGGGGCGAATGAGCAGTTCTTC
-,TRBV18,few,TRBJ1-5,CASSPVGVGDQPQHF,TGTGCCAGCTCACCAGTAGGGGTGGGGGATCAGCCCCAGCATTTT
TRBD2,TRBV11-2,many,TRBJ2-2,CASSLLAGPNTGELFF,TGTGCCAGCAGCTTATTAGCGGGCCCAAACACCGGGGAGCTGTTTTTT
TRBD1,TRBV7-9,-,TRBJ1-5,CASSPGTGRGDQPQHF,TGTGCCAGCAGCCCCGGGACAGGCCGAGGCGATCAGCCCCAGCATTTT
-,TRBV7-2,few,TRBJ1-1,CASSLDPVGSAFF,TGTGCCAGCAGCTTAGACCCAGTTGGGAGCGCTTTCTTT
-,TRBV7-9,few,TRBJ1-4,CASSPKDGTNEKLFF,TGTGCCAGCAGCCCAAAGGACGGCACGAATGAAAAACTGTTTTTT
-,TRBV20-1,-,TRBJ2-7,CSAGGASNEQYF,TGCAGTGCAGGGGGTGCTTCGAACGAGCAGTACTTC
-,TRBV3-1,-,TRBJ1-1,CASSQASAGTTEAFF,TGTGCCAGCAGCCAAGCCTCCGCTGGGACCACTGAAGCTTTCTTT
-,TRBV4-2,many,TRBJ1-4,CASSQDWGPGKLFF,TGTGCCAGCAGCCAAGATTGGGGTCCTGGAAAACTGTTTTTT
TRBD1,TRBV5-5,-,TRBJ1-1,CASSSALTGTATNTEAFF,TGTGCCAGCAGCTCAGCCCTAACCGGGACAGCTACGAACACTGAAGCTTTCTTT
-,TRBV6-2/TRBV6-3,-,TRBJ2-2,CASSPGVTNTGELFF,TGTGCCAGCAGTCCGGGGGTTACGAACACCGGGGAGCTGTTTTTT
-,TRBV5-4,-,TRBJ2-1,CASSPPGRINEQFF,TGTGCCAGCAGCCCCCCTGGACGGATCAATGAGCAGTTCTTC
TRBD1,TRBV4-1,-,TRBJ2-2,CASSPSGTGGPGELFF,TGCGCCAGCAGCCCCTCCGGGACAGGGGGCCCCGGGGAGCTGTTTTTT
-,TRBV7-2,few,TRBJ1-4,CASSLGMDRRKLFF,TGTGCCAGCAGCTTAGGAATGGACCGGCGGAAACTGTTTTTT
TRBD1,TRBV29-1,few,TRBJ2-1,CSVEEVGQENEQFF,TGCAGCGTTGAAGAGGTGGGACAGGAGAATGAGCAGTTCTTC
TRBD1,TRBV7-3,few,TRBJ2-7,CASSFSGTGNYEQYF,TGTGCCAGCAGCTTCTCAGGGACAGGTAACTACGAGCAGTACTTC
-,TRBV6-5,few,TRBJ2-5,CASSYFEGSQETQYF,TGTGCCAGCAGTTACTTCGAGGGAAGCCAAGAGACCCAGTACTTC
TRBD2,TRBV20-1,-,TRBJ2-3,CSAREPQGGTSGGRDTQYF,TGCAGTGCTAGAGAGCCCCAAGGCGGGACTAGCGGGGGTAGAGATACGCAGTATTTT
-,TRBV27,few,TRBJ2-7,CASSLTVAYEQYF,TGTGCCAGCAGCCTGACAGTAGCCTACGAGCAGTACTTC
TRBD1,TRBV5-1,few,TRBJ1-1,CASSPDRGASNTEAFF,TGCGCCAGCAGCCCCGACAGGGGGGCGTCGAACACTGAAGCTTTCTTT
-,TRBV7-2,few,TRBJ2-7,CASSLEVAAAYEQYF,TGTGCCAGCAGCTTAGAAGTCGCGGCTGCCTACGAGCAGTACTTC
TRBD2,TRBV20-1,-,TRBJ2-1,CSARGGTSGSSYNEQFF,TGCAGTGCTAGAGGGGGGACTAGCGGGAGCTCCTACAATGAGCAGTTCTTC
-,TRBV7-4,few,TRBJ1-2,CASSLETGATYGYTF,TGTGCCAGCAGCTTAGAGACGGGGGCGACATATGGCTACACCTTC
-,TRBV28,few,TRBJ1-4,CATGSGNEKLFF,TGTGCCACCGGCTCAGGAAATGAAAAACTGTTTTTT
TRBD1,TRBV5-4,few,TRBJ1-2,CASSTRTGDFNGYTF,TGTGCCAGCAGCACCAGGACAGGCGATTTTAATGGCTACACCTTC
-,TRBV28,few,TRBJ2-3,CASRSGGLLGTDTQYF,TGTGCCAGCAGGTCCGGGGGTTTGTTGGGCACAGATACGCAGTATTTT
-,TRBV4-1,many,TRBJ1-1,CASSLRALNTEAFF,TGCGCCAGCAGCCTCAGGGCGCTGAACACTGAAGCTTTCTTT
-,TRBV11-3,few,TRBJ2-1,CASSLGLGEPYNEQFF,TGTGCCAGCAGCTTAGGGTTGGGGGAACCCTACAATGAGCAGTTCTTC
TRBD2,TRBV7-2,-,TRBJ2-3,CASSLRRGEGDTQYF,TGTGCCAGCAGCTTGAGGCGGGGGGAGGGAGATACGCAGTATTTT
TRBD2,TRBV7-2,few,TRBJ2-3,CASSLQRGSTDTQYF,TGTGCCAGCAGCTTACAGCGGGGGAGCACAGATACGCAGTATTTT
-,TRBV15,few,TRBJ2-7,CATSRGFSSYEQYF,TGTGCCACCAGCAGAGGATTTAGCTCCTACGAGCAGTACTTC
-,TRBV4-3,-,TRBJ1-2,CASSLNPRLGYTF,TGCGCCAGCAGCCTTAATCCGCGGCTCGGCTACACCTTC
TRBD1,TRBV4-2,-,TRBJ2-1,CASSHAPGQGSNEQFF,TGTGCCAGCAGCCATGCTCCGGGACAGGGTAGCAATGAGCAGTTCTTC
TRBD1,TRBV7-9,-,TRBJ1-2,CASSRRQGAEGYTF,TGTGCCAGCAGCCGCCGACAGGGGGCTGAAGGCTACACCTTC
-,TRBV7-9,few,TRBJ2-5,CASSARTGLETQYF,TGTGCCAGCAGCGCACGAACAGGGTTGGAGACCCAGTACTTC
-,TRBV6-5,few,TRBJ1-2,CASTPAGMNYGYTF,TGTGCCAGCACCCCGGCAGGGATGAACTATGGCTACACCTTC
-,TRBV5-1,few,TRBJ1-2,CASSHTTPGNYGYTF,TGCGCCAGCAGCCACACCACTCCAGGGAACTATGGCTACACCTTC
-,TRBV6-1,-,TRBJ1-1,CASSPLGQNTEAFF,TGTGCCAGCAGTCCGCTAGGACAGAACACTGAAGCTTTCTTT
TRBD1,TRBV4-3,few,TRBJ2-7,CASSRPGQGAGEQYF,TGCGCCAGCAGCCGCCCGGGACAGGGGGCAGGGGAGCAGTACTTC
-,TRBV4-1,-,TRBJ1-1,CASSPGFLGLNTEAFF,TGCGCCAGCAGCCCTGGGTTCCTGGGTCTGAACACTGAAGCTTTCTTT
TRBD2,TRBV12-3/TRBV12-4,-,TRBJ2-5,CASSRLAGDQETQYF,TGTGCCAGCAGCAGACTAGCGGGGGACCAAGAGACCCAGTACTTC
TRBD2,TRBV7-2,-,TRBJ2-3,CASSRPGGSTDTQYF,TGTGCCAGCAGCCGTCCGGGGGGGAGCACAGATACGCAGTATTTT
-,TRBV4-1,-,TRBJ2-1,CASSQVGALGPFF,TGCGCCAGCAGCCAAGTGGGGGCCCTCGGTCCGTTCTTC
-,TRBV29-1,-,TRBJ2-3,CSTRRPSGGTDTQYF,TGCAGCACTCGTCGTCCGTCGGGGGGCACAGATACGCAGTATTTT
TRBD1,TRBV7-2,-,TRBJ2-1,CASSPQGAFMNEQFF,TGTGCCAGCAGCCCACAGGGGGCTTTTATGAATGAGCAGTTCTTC
-,TRBV5-6,many,TRBJ2-5,CASSLARASRSGGETQYF,TGTGCCAGCAGCTTGGCCAGGGCATCACGGTCGGGTGGAGAGACCCAGTACTTC
-,TRBV10-3,few,TRBJ1-5,CAIRTPYSNQPQHF,TGTGCCATCAGGACGCCTTATAGCAATCAGCCCCAGCATTTT
TRBD2,TRBV12-3/TRBV12-4,-,TRBJ2-5,CASSFQSGGDSPQYF,TGTGCCAGCAGTTTCCAGAGCGGGGGGGATTCGCCCCAGTACTTC
-,TRBV5-5,few,TRBJ2-1,CASSLGRPQFF,TGTGCCAGCAGCTTGGGCCGACCCCAGTTCTTC
TRBD1,TRBV29-1,-,TRBJ2-7,CSVSQGAGYHYEQYF,TGCAGCGTCTCGCAGGGGGCAGGCTACCACTACGAGCAGTACTTC
TRBD1,TRBV7-9,-,TRBJ2-1,CASSLEKTGARSDEQFF,TGTGCCAGCAGCTTAGAAAAGACAGGGGCGCGCTCCGATGAGCAGTTCTTC
TRBD1,TRBV27,-,TRBJ2-2,CASSTRGRGELFF,TGTGCCAGCAGTACTAGGGGGCGGGGGGAGCTGTTTTTT
TRBD1,TRBV28,few,TRBJ1-1,CASSLMGQGIAFF,TGTGCCAGCAGTTTAATGGGACAGGGGATCGCTTTCTTT